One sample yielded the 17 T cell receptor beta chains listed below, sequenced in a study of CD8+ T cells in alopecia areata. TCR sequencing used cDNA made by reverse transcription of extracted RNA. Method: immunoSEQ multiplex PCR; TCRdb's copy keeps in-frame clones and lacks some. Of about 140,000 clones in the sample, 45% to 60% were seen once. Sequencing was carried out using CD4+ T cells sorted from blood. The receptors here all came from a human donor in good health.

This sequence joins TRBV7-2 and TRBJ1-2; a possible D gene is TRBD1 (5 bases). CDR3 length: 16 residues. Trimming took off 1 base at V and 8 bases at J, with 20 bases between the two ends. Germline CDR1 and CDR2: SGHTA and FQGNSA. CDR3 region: CASSLVELVTGGGYTF. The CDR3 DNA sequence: TGTGCCAGCAGCTTAGTGGAATTGGTCACAGGCGGCGGCTACACCTTC.

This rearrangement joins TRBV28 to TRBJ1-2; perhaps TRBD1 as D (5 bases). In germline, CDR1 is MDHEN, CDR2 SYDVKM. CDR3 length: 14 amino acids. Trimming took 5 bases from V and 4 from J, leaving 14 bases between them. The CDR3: CASSELGDAYGYTF. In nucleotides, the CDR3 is TGTGCCAGCAGTGAGCTAGGGGACGCCTATGGCTACACCTTC.

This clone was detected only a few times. CDR3 residues: CASSSGGTQETQYF. In DNA form, the CDR3 reads TGTGCCAGTAGTTCGGGGGGGACCCAGGAGACCCAGTACTTC. The V call is TRBV19, the J call TRBJ2-5; 8 bases fit TRBD2. From germline, CDR1 is LNHDA and CDR2 SQIVND (reference sequence). J lost 5 bases, V lost 5 bases, and 7 bases had no gene match. The CDR3 length is 14 residues.

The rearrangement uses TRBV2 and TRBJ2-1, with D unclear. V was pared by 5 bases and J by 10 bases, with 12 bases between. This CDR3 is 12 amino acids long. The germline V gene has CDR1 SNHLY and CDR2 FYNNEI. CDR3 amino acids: CASSPIVREQFF. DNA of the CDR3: TGTGCCAGCAGTCCCATAGTCCGCGAGCAGTTCTTC.

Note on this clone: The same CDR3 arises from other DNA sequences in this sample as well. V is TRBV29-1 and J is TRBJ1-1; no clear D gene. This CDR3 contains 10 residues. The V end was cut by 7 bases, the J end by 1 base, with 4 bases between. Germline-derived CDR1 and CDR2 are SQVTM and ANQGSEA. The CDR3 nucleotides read TGCAGCGGGGGGAACACTGAAGCTTTCTTT. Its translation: CSGGNTEAFF.

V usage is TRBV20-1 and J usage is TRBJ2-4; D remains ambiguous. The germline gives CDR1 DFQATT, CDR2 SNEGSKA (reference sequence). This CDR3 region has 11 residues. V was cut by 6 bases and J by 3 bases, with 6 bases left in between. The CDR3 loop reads CSASVKNIQYF. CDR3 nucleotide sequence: TGCAGTGCAAGTGTCAAAAACATTCAGTACTTC.

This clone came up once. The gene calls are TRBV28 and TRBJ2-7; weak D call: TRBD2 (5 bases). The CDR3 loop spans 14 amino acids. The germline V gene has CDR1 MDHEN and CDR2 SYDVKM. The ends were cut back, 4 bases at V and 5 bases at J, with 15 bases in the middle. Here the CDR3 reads CASSSRRPRNEQYF. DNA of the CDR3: TGTGCCAGCAGTTCCCGGAGGCCTCGGAACGAGCAGTACTTC.

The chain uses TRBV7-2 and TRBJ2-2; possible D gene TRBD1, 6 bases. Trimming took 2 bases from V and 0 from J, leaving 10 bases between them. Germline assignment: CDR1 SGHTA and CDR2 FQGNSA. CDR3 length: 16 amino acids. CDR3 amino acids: CASSLSRTANTGELFF. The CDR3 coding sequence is TGTGCCAGCAGCTTAAGTAGGACAGCGAACACCGGGGAGCTGTTTTTT.

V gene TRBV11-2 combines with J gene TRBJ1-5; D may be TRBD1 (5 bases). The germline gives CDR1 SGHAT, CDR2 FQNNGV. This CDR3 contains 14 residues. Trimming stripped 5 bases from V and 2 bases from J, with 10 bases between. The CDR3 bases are TGTGCCAGCAGCCCCGGGACCGGCAATCAGCCCCAGCATTTT. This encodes CASSPGTGNQPQHF.

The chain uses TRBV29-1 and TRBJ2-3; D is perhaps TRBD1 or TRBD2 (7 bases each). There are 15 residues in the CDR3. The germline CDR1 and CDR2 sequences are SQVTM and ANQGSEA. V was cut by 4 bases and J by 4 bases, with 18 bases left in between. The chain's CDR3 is CSVGQLSGGADTQYF. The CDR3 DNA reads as TGCAGCGTTGGACAACTCTCAGGGGGGGCAGATACGCAGTATTTT.

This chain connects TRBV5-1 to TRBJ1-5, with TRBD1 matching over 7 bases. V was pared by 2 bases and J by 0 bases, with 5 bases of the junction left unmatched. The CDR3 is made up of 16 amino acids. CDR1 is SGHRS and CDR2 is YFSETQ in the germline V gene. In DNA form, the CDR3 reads TGCGCCAGCAGCTTTACAGGGGCCTTTAGCAATCAGCCCCAGCATTTT. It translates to CASSFTGAFSNQPQHF.

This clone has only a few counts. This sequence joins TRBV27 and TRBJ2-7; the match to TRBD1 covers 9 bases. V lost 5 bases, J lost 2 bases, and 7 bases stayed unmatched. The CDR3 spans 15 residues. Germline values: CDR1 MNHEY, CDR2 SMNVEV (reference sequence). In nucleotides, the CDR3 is TGTGCCAGCAGTATACGACAGGGGGACCCCTACGAGCAGTACTTC. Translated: CASSIRQGDPYEQYF.

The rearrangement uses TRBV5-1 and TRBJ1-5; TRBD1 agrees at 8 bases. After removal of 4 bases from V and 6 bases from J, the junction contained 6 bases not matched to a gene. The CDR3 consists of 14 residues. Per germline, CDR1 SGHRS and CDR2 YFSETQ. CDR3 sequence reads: CASSTGQGSQPQHF. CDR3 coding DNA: TGCGCCAGCAGCACCGGACAGGGTAGTCAGCCCCAGCATTTT.

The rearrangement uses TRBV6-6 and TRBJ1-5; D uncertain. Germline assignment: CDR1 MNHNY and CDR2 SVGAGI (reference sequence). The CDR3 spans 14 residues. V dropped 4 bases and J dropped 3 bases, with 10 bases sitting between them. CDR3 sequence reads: CASSFGENNQPQHF. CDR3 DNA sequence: TGTGCCAGCAGTTTCGGGGAAAACAATCAGCCCCAGCATTTT.

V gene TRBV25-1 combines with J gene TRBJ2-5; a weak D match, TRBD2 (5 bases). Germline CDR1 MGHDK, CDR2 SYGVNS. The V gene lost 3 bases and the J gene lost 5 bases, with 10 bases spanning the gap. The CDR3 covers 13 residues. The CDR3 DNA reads TGTGCCAGCAGTGATAAGGGAGCGGAGACCCAGTACTTC. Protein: CASSDKGAETQYF.

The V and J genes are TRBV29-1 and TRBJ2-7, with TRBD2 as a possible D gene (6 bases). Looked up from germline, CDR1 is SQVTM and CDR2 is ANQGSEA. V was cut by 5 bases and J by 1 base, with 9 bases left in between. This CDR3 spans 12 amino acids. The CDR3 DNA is TGCAGCGTTCGGGCGGGGTCCTACGAGCAGTACTTC. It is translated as CSVRAGSYEQYF.

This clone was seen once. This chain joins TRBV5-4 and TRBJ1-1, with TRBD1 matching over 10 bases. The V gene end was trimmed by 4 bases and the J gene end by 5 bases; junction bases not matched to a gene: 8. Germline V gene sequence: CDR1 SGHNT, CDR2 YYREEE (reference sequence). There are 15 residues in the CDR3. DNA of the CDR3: TGTGCCAGCAGCCACGTCGGGACAGGGGTAACTGAAGCTTTCTTT. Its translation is CASSHVGTGVTEAFF. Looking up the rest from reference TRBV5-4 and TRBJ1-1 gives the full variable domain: ETGVTQSPTHLIKTRGQQVTLRCSSQSGHNTVSWYQQALGQGPQFIFQYYREEENGRGNFPPRFSGLQFPNYSSELNVNALELDDSALYLCASSHVGTGVTEAFFGQGTRLTVV.